These 6 T cell receptor beta chains came from one sample sequenced in a study of T cells in tumors and immune-related adverse events. The table came from immunoSEQ multiplex PCR; TCRdb's copy has only in-frame clones and leaves some out. In the table there are around 10,000 clones, about 90% of which are singletons. The material sequenced was lymph node tissue, taken from a patient treated with anti-PD-1 therapy. The origin of the receptors is a female donor with metastatic renal cell carcinoma.

This sequence joins TRBV4-2 and TRBJ2-5, with 9 bases matching TRBD1. The CDR3 is 14 residues long. With 3 bases clipped from V and 4 bases from J, the junction kept 3 bases outside the gene matches. Germline V gives CDR1 LGHNA, CDR2 YNFKEQ. CDR3 protein: CASSHGQGRETQYF. In DNA form, the CDR3 reads TGTGCCAGCAGCCACGGACAGGGGCGAGAGACCCAGTACTTC.

The chain links TRBV4-1 to TRBJ2-7, with 14 nucleotides matching TRBD2. CDR3 length: 15 amino acids. Looked up from germline, CDR1 is MGHRA and CDR2 is YSYEKL. V lost 4 bases to trimming and J lost 3 bases; unmatched junction nucleotides: 2. CDR3 residues: CASSPGLAGGYEQYF. Written as DNA, the CDR3 is TGCGCCAGCAGCCCTGGACTAGCGGGAGGCTACGAGCAGTACTTC.

CDR3 in amino acids: CASSEWKNTEAFF. CDR3 in DNA: TGTGCCAGCAGTGAATGGAAGAACACTGAAGCTTTCTTT. The genes are TRBV25-1 and TRBJ1-1; D is uncertain. CDR3 length: 13 residues. V was cut by 1 base and J by 1 base, with 4 bases left in between. Germline loops: CDR1 MGHDK, CDR2 SYGVNS.

This chain uses TRBV12-1 with TRBJ1-1. TRBV12-1 is labeled a pseudogene. CDR3 length equals 13 residues. CDR3 DNA: TGTGCCAGCAGCTTTGGACGTCTTAACGGGGCTTTCTTT. It translates to CASSFGRLNGAFF.

The chain employs TRBV10-3 and TRBJ2-2; D is perhaps TRBD2 (5 bases). With 6 bases removed from V and 4 bases from J, the gap between germline ends came to 21 bases. The CDR3 is made up of 17 amino acids. Germline CDR1 reads ENHRY; CDR2 reads SYGVKD. CDR3 sequence (DNA): TGTGCCATCAGCGCCGAATCGGGCGGAGGTGGCACCGGGGAGCTGTTTTTT. Its protein is CAISAESGGGGTGELFF.

The rearrangement joins TRBV12-2 to TRBJ2-3; the D call TRBD2 from the table was never checked on the DNA. TRBV12-2 represents a pseudogene. This CDR3 has 17 residues. This CDR3 reads CASRLNTAGARTDTQYF. Written as DNA, the CDR3 is TGTGCAAGTCGCTTAAACACTGCGGGAGCGCGAACAGATACGCAGTATTTT.